The 21 T cell receptor beta chains given below trace back to one sample, sequenced in a study of shared clonotypes between healthy human individuals. Method: immunoSEQ multiplex PCR; TCRdb's copy keeps in-frame clones and lacks some. Altogether over a million clones are present, around 74% being singletons, with the ten largest covering 1.4% to 1.5%. The sequencing sample was made of memory CD4+ T cells sorted from blood. Subset described: CD45RA-negative fraction. All receptors come from a man between 18 and 29 years old in good health.

In regard to this clone: A read error is possible here, since a much larger clone lies one base away. The V and J genes are TRBV6-1 and TRBJ1-3, with D perhaps matching TRBD1 (5 bases). Germline V CDR1 and CDR2: MNHNS, SASEGT. This CDR3 has 14 amino acids. V was shortened by 6 bases and J by 0 bases, with 9 bases between the two germline ends. The CDR3 loop reads CASSKDSSGNTIYF. The CDR3 nucleotides read TGTGCCAGCAGCAAAGACAGCTCTGGAAACACCATATATTTT.

In this sample, this clone turned up many times. The V gene is TRBV19, the J gene TRBJ1-4; the match to TRBD1 covers 8 bases. V gave up 3 bases and J gave up 5 bases; unmatched junction bases: 5. Germline V gene data show CDR1 as LNHDA and CDR2 as SQIVND (reference sequence). This CDR3 has 15 residues. The CDR3: CASSIGGTGNEKLFF. CDR3 nucleotides: TGTGCCAGTAGTATCGGGGGGACAGGAAATGAAAAACTGTTTTTT.

The V call is TRBV28, the J call TRBJ2-3, with D tentatively TRBD2 (5 bases). Trimming took 2 bases from V and 7 from J, leaving 10 bases between them. Germline V gives CDR1 MDHEN, CDR2 SYDVKM. The CDR3 extends over 13 amino acids. The CDR3 loop reads CASSLRSGNTQYF. CDR3 DNA: TGTGCCAGCAGTTTAAGATCGGGGAATACGCAGTATTTT.

This clone was observed many times. Other DNA sequences in this sample translate to the same CDR3. The chain is built from TRBV5-1 and TRBJ2-5; TRBD2 agrees at 10 bases. Germline V gene sequence: CDR1 SGHRS, CDR2 YFSETQ. The CDR3 extends over 14 amino acids. V lost 2 bases to trimming and J lost 2 bases; unmatched junction nucleotides: 0. The CDR3 loop is CASSLAGGQETQYF. CDR3 in DNA: TGCGCCAGCAGCTTAGCGGGGGGGCAAGAGACCCAGTACTTC.

For this clone: Because the CDR3's place on the DNA is in doubt, the DNA is left out and the CDR3 is given as listed by TCRdb. The genes are TRBV28 and TRBJ1-1; TRBD1 is taken as the D call from the table, unchecked against the DNA. In germline, CDR1 is MDHEN, CDR2 SYDVKM. Termini included, the CDR3 measures 16 amino acids. The CDR3 spells CASSLVMGQINTEAFF.

The chain employs TRBV7-2 and TRBJ1-5, with D hard to call. The germline gives CDR1 SGHTA, CDR2 FQGNSA. The CDR3 totals 15 residues. Trimming left V 1 base short and J 0 bases short, with 7 bases between. CDR3 amino acids: CASSLDGDSNQPQHF. The CDR3 region has the DNA TGTGCCAGCAGCTTAGACGGGGATAGCAATCAGCCCCAGCATTTT.

A few counts support this clone. The chain employs TRBV7-3 and TRBJ2-3; TRBD2 matches 15 bases. V lost 2 bases, J lost 5 bases, and 2 bases stayed unmatched. The CDR3 length is 16 residues. In germline, CDR1 is SGHTA, CDR2 FQGTGA. The CDR3 loop reads CASSLGLAGGQDTQYF. The DNA for the CDR3 is TGTGCCAGCAGCTTAGGACTAGCGGGGGGGCAAGATACGCAGTATTTT.

The gene calls are TRBV9 and TRBJ2-2; 11 bases match TRBD1. Germline CDR1 and CDR2: SGDLS and YYNGEE. J gave up 8 bases and V 3 bases, and 6 bases lay outside the gene matches. This CDR3 has 15 amino acids. The CDR3 region has the DNA TGTGCCAGCAGCGCCTGGGACAGGGGGGCTGGGGAGCTGTTTTTT. The encoded protein is CASSAWDRGAGELFF.

V is TRBV6-5 and J is TRBJ1-4, with 8 bases lining up with TRBD1. From germline, CDR1 is MNHEY and CDR2 SVGAGI. J gave up 7 bases and V 5 bases, and 6 bases lay outside the gene matches. The CDR3 totals 14 residues. CDR3 DNA sequence: TGTGCCAGCAGTGACAGGGGAATTGGTGAAAAACTGTTTTTT. Protein product: CASSDRGIGEKLFF.

This chain joins TRBV5-1 and TRBJ2-2, with 13 positions matching TRBD2. The CDR3 covers 17 residues. Germline V lookup: CDR1 SGHRS, CDR2 YFSETQ. V was clipped by 3 bases and J by 1 base; unmatched bases: 3. In DNA, the CDR3 is TGCGCCAGCAGCTCGACTAGCGGGGGGATGAACACCGGGGAGCTGTTTTTT. Its translation: CASSSTSGGMNTGELFF. Full variable domain (missing parts from reference TRBV5-1 and TRBJ2-2): KAGVTQTPRYLIKTRGQQVTLSCSPISGHRSVSWYQQTPGQGLQFLFEYFSETQRNKGNFPGRFSGRQFSNSRSEMNVSTLELGDSALYLCASSSTSGGMNTGELFFGEGSRLTVL.

This chain links TRBV5-1 with TRBJ1-5; TRBD1 aligns across 7 bases. V shed 3 bases and J 3 bases; nucleotides not matched to a gene: 3. Germline CDR1 SGHRS, CDR2 YFSETQ. CDR3 size: 14 residues. CDR3 sequence: CASSYGTDNQPQHF. DNA for the CDR3: TGCGCCAGCAGCTACGGGACAGACAATCAGCCCCAGCATTTT.

As to this clone: A read error may produce the germline difference seen at one junction end. This sequence joins TRBV6-1 and TRBJ2-7; 7 nucleotides agree with TRBD2. The CDR3 consists of 14 residues. Germline V gene lookup returns CDR1 MNHNS and CDR2 SASEGT. CDR3 in amino acids: CASREAGTNYEQYF. Here the CDR3 DNA reads TGTGCCAGCAGGGAAGCCGGGACTAACTACGAGCAGTACTTC.

The chain is built from TRBV5-1 and TRBJ2-7; 9 nucleotides line up with TRBD1. Germline values: CDR1 SGHRS, CDR2 YFSETQ. The CDR3 totals 13 residues. With V trimmed by 4 bases and J by 4 bases, 3 bases remained unmatched. The CDR3 coding sequence is TGCGCCAGCAGCGCGACAGGGGGGTACGAGCAGTACTTC. It codes for CASSATGGYEQYF.

This clone was counted at least ten times. This sequence joins TRBV6-5 and TRBJ1-5; no clear D gene. The V end lost 5 bases, the J end lost 3 bases, and 8 bases lay between the germline ends. This CDR3 comprises 13 residues. Germline lookup yields CDR1 MNHEY and CDR2 SVGAGI. The DNA for the CDR3 is TGTGCCAGCAGTCCCCTAACCAATCAGCCCCAGCATTTT. Protein sequence: CASSPLTNQPQHF.

The rearrangement uses TRBV6-6 and TRBJ2-2, with no clear D. The V and J ends lost 7 bases and 4 bases respectively, with 10 bases between them. The CDR3 consists of 13 residues. Germline V lookup: CDR1 MNHNY, CDR2 SVGAGI (reference sequence). CDR3 nucleotides: TGTGCCAGCAATCAGTTAACCACCGGGGAGCTGTTTTTT. The encoded protein is CASNQLTTGELFF.

The chain employs TRBV9 and TRBJ2-1, with 7 bases lining up with TRBD2. The CDR3 length is 16 residues. V dropped 4 bases and J dropped 2; count of bases not matched to a gene: 9. The germline V gene encodes CDR1 SGDLS and CDR2 YYNGEE. CDR3 in amino acids: CASSPQLATAYNEQFF. CDR3 DNA: TGTGCCAGCAGCCCTCAACTAGCGACAGCCTACAATGAGCAGTTCTTC.

The chain carries TRBV10-3 and TRBJ2-1, with 11 nucleotides matching TRBD2. In germline, CDR1 is ENHRY, CDR2 SYGVKD. V lost 5 bases, J lost 7 bases, and 4 bases stayed unmatched. This CDR3 has 14 amino acids. The CDR3 loop reads CAISTSGSINEQFF. The CDR3 DNA is TGTGCCATCAGTACTAGCGGGAGTATAAATGAGCAGTTCTTC.

For the CDR3, the DNA is TGTGCCAGCAGTTACTCGCCTAATCAGCCCCAGCATTTT. Translating it yields CASSYSPNQPQHF. V is TRBV6-5 and J is TRBJ1-5; D gene ambiguous. The CDR3 has 13 residues. Trimming stripped 0 bases from V and 4 bases from J, with 4 bases between. Germline CDR1 and CDR2: MNHEY and SVGAGI.

V and J are TRBV27 and TRBJ1-4; 11 positions agree with TRBD1. Germline trimming cut 6 bases from V and 7 bases from J; bases unmatched to any gene: 7. The CDR3 spans 15 residues. Germline V CDR1 and CDR2: MNHEY, SMNVEV (reference sequence). The CDR3 loop reads CASRRPGTGGEKLFF. CDR3 in DNA: TGTGCCAGCAGAAGGCCTGGGACAGGGGGTGAAAAACTGTTTTTT.

V is TRBV6-6 and J is TRBJ2-7, with D possibly called TRBD1 or TRBD2 (5 bases each). CDR1 and CDR2 from the germline V gene are MNHNY and SVGAGI (reference sequence). The V end was cut by 8 bases, the J end by 5 bases, with 19 bases between. The CDR3 sequence is 14 residues long. This CDR3 reads CASSGLGPLHEQYF. The DNA for the CDR3 is TGTGCCAGCTCCGGACTGGGACCACTCCACGAGCAGTACTTC.

V usage is TRBV30 and J usage is TRBJ2-5; TRBD2 agrees at 12 bases. This CDR3 is 21 amino acids long. Per the germline V gene, CDR1 is GTSNPN and CDR2 is SVGIG (reference sequence). The V segment lost 0 bases and the J segment 11 bases; nucleotides outside the gene matches: 28. CDR3 coding DNA: TGTGCCTGGAGTGTAAAAGGGACAGTACTCGGACTAGCGGGATGGTGGGAATCGCAGTACTTC. It encodes CAWSVKGTVLGLAGWWESQYF.